Described below is a single T cell receptor (beta chain) sequence and its context. The antigen is not known. TCRdb's copy holds only in-frame clones and misses some; the assay was immunoSEQ multiplex PCR. The table lists about 130,000 clones, around nine tenths of them singletons. The record originates from a study of T cell responses to AZD1222 COVID-19 vaccine. General study points: With dominance at 160-218 and 743-854, vaccine-associated CD4 TCRs spanned spike.

Germline V gene data show CDR1 as SGDLS and CDR2 as YYNGEE. This CDR3 comprises 13 residues. V gave up 2 bases and J gave up 2 bases, with 7 bases separating them. This sequence originates from an adult who received the AZD1222 COVID-19 vaccine. The chain joins TRBV9 to TRBJ1-2; no clear D gene. The specimen comprised peripheral blood, sampled 28 days after the second AZD1222 dose. The DNA for the CDR3 is TGTGCCAGCAGCGTCACCCAGAACTATGGCTACACCTTC. Translated, it gives CASSVTQNYGYTF.